The sequence of this T cell receptor beta chain was determined in a study of CD8 T cells in ankylosing spondylitis. Turning to this clonotype: Its antigen is unidentified.

Overall study findings and caveats: Reportedly, significant enrichment of disease-linked clones occurred in matched ankylosing spondylitis synovial fluid. A number of the motif variants had already been described in reactive arthritis synovial fluid and blood. Disease-linked clones were found to be CD8+ and relatively rare in peripheral blood. Ankylosing spondylitis blood appeared to be characterized by a TCR beta motif of several highly homologous variants.

TCRdb re-derived calls from the 5' RACE reads in MiXCR, one entry per CDR3 protein. The profile shows 150,000 to 200,000 distinct CDR3 sequences, under 35% of them singletons. The receptor was derived from a male donor with ankylosing spondylitis. The sample was synovial fluid, either unsorted or a sorted T cell fraction (not recorded which).

This CDR3 reads CASSYRDTNSPLHF. For the CDR3, the DNA is TGTGCCAGCAGTTACCGGGACACCAATTCACCCCTCCACTTT. V gene TRBV6-5 combines with J gene TRBJ1-6; TRBD1 might be the D (6 bases). The germline V gene encodes CDR1 MNHEY and CDR2 SVGAGI. This CDR3 has 14 amino acids. The ends were cut back, 2 bases at V and 7 bases at J, with 9 bases in the middle.